The TCR beta chain under discussion was sequenced for a study of T-cell memory formation after mild COVID-19. CDR3 length equals 12 residues. Germline CDR1 SGHTA, CDR2 FQGNSA. V lost 5 bases and J 8 bases, leaving 10 bases between the germline ends. In the case of this clonotype: Its cognate antigen is unknown.

TCR alpha and TCR beta cDNA libraries carrying sample barcodes and UMIs were produced by 5'RACE using constant-segment primers. Using its own MiXCR run on the 5' RACE reads, TCRdb lists one record per CDR3 protein. The top ten hold around two fifths of the sample, which has fewer than 95,000 distinct CDR3 sequences, about 15% seen once. Whole-study findings and limits: The study found balanced CD4/CD8 in clones contracting day 15 to 85 and a CD4+ lean in later expanders. In second-wave clones peaking day 37, SARS-CoV-2 specificity remained unconfirmed. The study detected some responding clones in pre-infection memory, suggesting cross-reactive memory joined.

The specimen was PBMCs or a T cell subset sorted from them (not recorded which). The receptor was isolated from a man younger than 35 who had mild COVID-19 (a few samples of this study predate the infection). Cell type and time point are not known. This rearrangement joins TRBV7-2 to TRBJ2-1; D is unclear. The CDR3 DNA sequence: TGTGCCAGCAGCCAGAGGATAGATGAGCAGTTCTTC. Translated, it gives CASSQRIDEQFF.